A single TCR beta chain is shown here with its context. The data are from a study of identical twins. A single record per CDR3 protein comes from TCRdb applying MiXCR to the 5' RACE reads. This sample has hundreds of thousands of distinct CDR3 sequences; roughly 20% occur once, and the top ten carry over 10%. The sample was also reused in another study, on T cells expressing NK-cell markers.

Specimen: PBMCs. The source is a woman aged 18-30 years in good health.

This CDR3 is CSVDLGSNTEAFF. The CDR3, as DNA: TGCAGCGTTGACCTGGGTAGTAACACTGAAGCTTTCTTT. The chain couples TRBV29-1 to TRBJ1-1; D gene ambiguous. Germline-derived CDR1 and CDR2 are SQVTM and ANQGSEA. CDR3 size: 13 residues. Trimming pared 3 bases from V and 2 bases from J, leaving 10 bases between.